The entry below describes one T cell receptor beta chain. The entry originates in a study of CD8+ T cells in alopecia areata. Treatment given: oral pan-JAK inhibitor, 5-10 mg twice daily. Germline V lookup: CDR1 SGHRS, CDR2 YFSETQ. The CDR3 has 16 residues. V dropped 0 bases and J dropped 3 bases, with 13 bases sitting between them. RNA extraction and reverse transcription yielded cDNA as sequencing template. The method was immunoSEQ multiplex PCR; TCRdb's version includes in-frame clones alone and lacks a portion of them. The table records about 140,000 clones, roughly four fifths of them present only once.

The rearrangement joins TRBV5-1 to TRBJ2-1; D unclear. This clonotype was sampled from a human donor with alopecia areata. Source: CD8+ T cells sorted from blood, taken at week 4, from a patient treated with tofacitinib. The CDR3 DNA reads as TGCGCCAGCAGCTTGGCCTCGGAAGGGATCTACAATGAGCAGTTCTTC. This sequence encodes CASSLASEGIYNEQFF.